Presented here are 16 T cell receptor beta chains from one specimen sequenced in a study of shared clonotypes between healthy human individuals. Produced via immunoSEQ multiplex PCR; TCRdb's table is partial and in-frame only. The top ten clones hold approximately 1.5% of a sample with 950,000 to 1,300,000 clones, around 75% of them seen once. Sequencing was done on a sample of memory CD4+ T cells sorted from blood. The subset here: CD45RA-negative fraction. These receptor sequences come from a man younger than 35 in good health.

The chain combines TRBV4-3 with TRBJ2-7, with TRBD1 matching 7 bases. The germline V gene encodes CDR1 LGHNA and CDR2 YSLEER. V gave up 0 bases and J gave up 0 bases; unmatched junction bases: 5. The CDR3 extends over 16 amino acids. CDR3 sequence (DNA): TGCGCCAGCAGCCAAGATGGCGCAGGGGGCTCCTACGAGCAGTACTTC. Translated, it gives CASSQDGAGGSYEQYF.

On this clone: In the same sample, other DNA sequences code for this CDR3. CDR3 coding DNA: TGTGCCAGCAGCTTATCCACAGATACGCAGTATTTT. Protein product: CASSLSTDTQYF. The chain couples TRBV7-9 to TRBJ2-3; D unresolved. Germline CDR1 SEHNR, CDR2 FQNEAQ (reference sequence). Between the trimmed V and J ends, which lost 2 bases and 2 bases, there was a span of 2 bases. This CDR3 is 12 amino acids long.

For the CDR3, the DNA is TGTGCCATCAGTCCGACAGGGGAGGATGCTTTCTTT. Residues: CAISPTGEDAFF. The V and J genes are TRBV10-3 and TRBJ1-1, with 8 bases identical to TRBD1. This CDR3 region has 12 residues. J lost 11 bases, V lost 5 bases, and 7 bases had no gene match. Germline V gene data show CDR1 as ENHRY and CDR2 as SYGVKD.

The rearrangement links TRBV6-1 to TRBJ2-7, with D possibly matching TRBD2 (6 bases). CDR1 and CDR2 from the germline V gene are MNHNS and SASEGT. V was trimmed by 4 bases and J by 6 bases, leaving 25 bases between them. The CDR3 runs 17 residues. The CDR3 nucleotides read TGTGCCAGCAGTGTCCTCAAGTTTCGCGGGAACAACTGCGAGCAGTACTTC. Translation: CASSVLKFRGNNCEQYF.

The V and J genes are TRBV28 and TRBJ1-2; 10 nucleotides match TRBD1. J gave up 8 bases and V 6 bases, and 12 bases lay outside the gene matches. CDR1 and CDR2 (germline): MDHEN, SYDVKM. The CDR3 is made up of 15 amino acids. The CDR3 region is CASSLPDRGRGGYTF. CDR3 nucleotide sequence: TGTGCCAGCAGCTTACCCGACAGGGGGCGGGGCGGCTACACCTTC.

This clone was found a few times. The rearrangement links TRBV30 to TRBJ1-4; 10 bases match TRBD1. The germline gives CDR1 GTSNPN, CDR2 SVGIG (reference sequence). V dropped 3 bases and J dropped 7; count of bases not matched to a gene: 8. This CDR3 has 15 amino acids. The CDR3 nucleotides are TGTGCCTGGAGCGAATCCGGGACAGGGGTTGAAAAACTGTTTTTT. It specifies CAWSESGTGVEKLFF.

The CDR3 reads CASSLDGVYEETQYF. In DNA form, the CDR3 reads TGCGCCAGCAGCTTGGATGGGGTTTACGAGGAGACCCAGTACTTC. The V call is TRBV5-1, the J call TRBJ2-5; D is uncertain. The V gene lost 0 bases and the J gene lost 5 bases, with 14 bases spanning the gap. Germline CDR1 reads SGHRS; CDR2 reads YFSETQ. The CDR3 sequence is 15 residues long.

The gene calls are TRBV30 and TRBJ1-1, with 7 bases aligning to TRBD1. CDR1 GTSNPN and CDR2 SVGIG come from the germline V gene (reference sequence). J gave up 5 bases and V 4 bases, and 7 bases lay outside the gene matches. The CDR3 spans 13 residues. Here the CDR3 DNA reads TGTGCCTGGACCCAGGGGGGGCGAACTGAAGCTTTCTTT. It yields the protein CAWTQGGRTEAFF. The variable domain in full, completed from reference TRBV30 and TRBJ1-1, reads SQTIHQWPATLVQPVGSPLSLECTVEGTSNPNLYWYRQAAGRGLQLLFYSVGIGQISSEVPQNLSASRPQDRQFILSSKKLLLSDSGFYLCAWTQGGRTEAFFGQGTRLTVV.

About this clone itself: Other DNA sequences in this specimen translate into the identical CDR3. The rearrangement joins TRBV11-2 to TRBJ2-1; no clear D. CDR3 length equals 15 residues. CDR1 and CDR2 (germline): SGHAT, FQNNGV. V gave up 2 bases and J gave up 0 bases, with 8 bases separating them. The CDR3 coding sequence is TGTGCCAGCAGCTTATCAGGAAGCTCCTACAATGAGCAGTTCTTC. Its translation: CASSLSGSSYNEQFF.

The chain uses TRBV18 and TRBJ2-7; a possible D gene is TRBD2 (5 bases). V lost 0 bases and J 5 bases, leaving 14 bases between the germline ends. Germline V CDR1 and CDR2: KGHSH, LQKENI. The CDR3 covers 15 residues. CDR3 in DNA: TGTGCCAGCTCACCACCGAACAGCGGCTTTGACGAGCAGTACTTC. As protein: CASSPPNSGFDEQYF.

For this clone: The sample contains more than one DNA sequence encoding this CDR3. DNA of the CDR3: TGTGCCAGCAGCTTAACAACCTCCTACGAGCAGTACTTC. It translates to CASSLTTSYEQYF. The J gene is TRBJ2-7, the V gene TRBV7-9, with D unresolved. The V gene lost 2 bases and the J gene lost 0 bases, with 5 bases spanning the gap. Germline assignment: CDR1 SEHNR and CDR2 FQNEAQ (reference sequence). The CDR3 runs to 13 residues.

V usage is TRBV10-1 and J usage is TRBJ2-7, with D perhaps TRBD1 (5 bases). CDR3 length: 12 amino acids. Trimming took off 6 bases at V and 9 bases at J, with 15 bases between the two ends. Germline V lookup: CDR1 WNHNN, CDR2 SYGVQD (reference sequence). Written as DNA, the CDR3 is TGCGCCAGCAGCCCCGGACATATCGGGCAGTACTTC. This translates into CASSPGHIGQYF.

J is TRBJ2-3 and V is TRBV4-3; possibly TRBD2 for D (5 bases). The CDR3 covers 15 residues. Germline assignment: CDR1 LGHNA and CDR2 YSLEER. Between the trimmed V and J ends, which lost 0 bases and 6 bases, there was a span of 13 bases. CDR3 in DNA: TGCGCCAGCAGCCAAGATACTCGGGTAGCGGATACGCAGTATTTT. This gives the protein CASSQDTRVADTQYF.

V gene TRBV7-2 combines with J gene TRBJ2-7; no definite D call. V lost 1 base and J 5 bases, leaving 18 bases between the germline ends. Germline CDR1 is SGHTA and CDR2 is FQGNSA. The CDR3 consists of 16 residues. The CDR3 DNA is TGTGCCAGCAGCTTAGAGCTCGGCAGTTCTCTCCACGAGCAGTACTTC. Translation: CASSLELGSSLHEQYF.

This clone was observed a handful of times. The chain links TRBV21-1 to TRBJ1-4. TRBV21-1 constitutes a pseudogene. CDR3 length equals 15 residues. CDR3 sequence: CASSIGGVPKGKLFF. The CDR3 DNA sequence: TGTGCCAGCAGCATAGGCGGCGTCCCAAAGGGAAAACTGTTTTTT.

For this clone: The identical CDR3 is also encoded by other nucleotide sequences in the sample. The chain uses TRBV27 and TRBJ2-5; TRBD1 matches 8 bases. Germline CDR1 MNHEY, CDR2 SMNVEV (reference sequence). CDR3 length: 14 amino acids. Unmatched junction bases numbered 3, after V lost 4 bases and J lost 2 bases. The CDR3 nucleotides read TGTGCCAGCAGTTGGACAGGGCCTCAAGAGACCCAGTACTTC. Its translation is CASSWTGPQETQYF.